This entry lists 2 T cell receptor beta chains sequenced from one sample in a study of blood T cell repertoires in COVID-19 (dated by TCRdb to about 2020). Preparation of the library involved the immunoSEQ multiplex PCR assay. Held by TCRdb, this immuneACCESS table contains in-frame sequences only and omits some clones. Under half of the omission traces to an unresolved V gene where checked; the cause of the rest is unknown. This sample gives some 270,000 clones in total; approximately 83% of them show up just once. In total, the top ten clones hold roughly 11% of the sample. Sequencing was carried out using peripheral blood. These receptors came from a woman aged 70 to 79 with acute or convalescent COVID-19.

This clone was seen a handful of times. The chain uses TRBV18 and TRBJ1-2; the D is unclear. V was clipped by 1 base and J by 0 bases, with 9 bases between them. The germline V gene encodes CDR1 KGHSH and CDR2 LQKENI. This CDR3 has 15 amino acids. The CDR3 loop is CASSPLQKANYGYTF. The DNA of the CDR3 is TGTGCCAGCTCACCACTACAGAAAGCTAACTATGGCTACACCTTC.

The rearrangement joins TRBV2 to TRBJ2-7; D is perhaps TRBD2 (5 bases). V lost 9 bases, J lost 4 bases, and 16 bases lay in between. Per the germline V gene, CDR1 is SNHLY and CDR2 is FYNNEI. This CDR3 has 13 residues. CDR3 DNA sequence: TGTGCCAGACGGGCCCCCGGGGTTTACGAGCAGTACTTC. Amino acid sequence: CARRAPGVYEQYF.